This T cell receptor beta chain was identified in a study of control samples from healthy donors and cancer patients. The V gene's germline CDR1 is MNHEY and CDR2 SMNVEV (reference sequence). The CDR3 consists of 14 residues. V lost 0 bases and J lost 1; bases outside the gene matches: 0. Assay: immunoSEQ multiplex PCR; the TCRdb copy retains only in-frame clones and omits some. The table shows approximately 150,000 clones, with approximately 88% occurring only once. V is TRBV27 and J is TRBJ2-7; 7 positions match TRBD1. The clonotype was recovered from a man in his thirties or forties in good health. The sequencing sample was made of blood. CDR3 region: CASSLSQGSYEQYF. In nucleotides, the CDR3 is TGTGCCAGCAGTTTATCACAGGGGTCCTACGAGCAGTACTTC.